The clone carrying this T cell receptor beta chain was seen once. The target antigen is unknown. This sample stems from a study of T cells in localized non-small cell lung cancer. Study findings and constraints: For the top 100 tumor clones, a median approximately 50 also appeared in adjacent lung. Measurement of T cell clonality placed uninvolved adjacent lung highest, above the level in tumor. Longer overall survival was linked to higher blood T cell density.

This CDR3 has 14 residues. V lost 4 bases, J lost 4 bases, and 13 bases lay in between. CDR1 is SGHRS and CDR2 is YFSETQ in the germline V gene. Repertoires were generated with immunoSEQ multiplex PCR, while TCRdb's copy carries only in-frame clones and drops some. The profile shows around 130,000 clones, 89% of them singletons. The chain carries TRBV5-1 and TRBJ2-3; a possible D gene is TRBD1 (6 bases). This receptor was identified in a female donor at least 60 years old with stage I lung adenocarcinoma. The material sequenced was peripheral blood, taken before any cancer treatment. CDR3 residues: CASSPGDGADTQYF. The CDR3 nucleotides read TGCGCCAGCAGCCCAGGGGATGGCGCAGATACGCAGTATTTT.